The 3 T cell receptor beta chains presented below share a single source sample, sequenced in a study of blood T cell repertoires in COVID-19. Here immunoSEQ multiplex PCR was the method, and the copy in TCRdb shows in-frame clones only, minus some. The sample holds around 43,000 clones, roughly nine tenths seen once. Sequencing input: peripheral blood. All receptors come from a man in his forties or fifties in a cohort sampled during active COVID-19.

The chain links TRBV7-9 to TRBJ2-7; D call uncertain. The CDR3 totals 12 residues. Trimming took 2 bases from V and 4 from J, leaving 6 bases between them. Per the germline V gene, CDR1 is SEHNR and CDR2 is FQNEAQ (reference sequence). In DNA form, the CDR3 reads TGTGCCAGCAGCTTATACAGTTACGAGCAGTACTTC. Its protein is CASSLYSYEQYF. Together with reference TRBV7-9 and TRBJ2-7, the CDR3 gives the full variable domain: DTGVSQNPRHKITKRGQNVTFRCDPISEHNRLYWYRQTLGQGPEFLTYFQNEAQLEKSRLLSDRFSAERPKGSFSTLEIQRTEQGDSAMYLCASSLYSYEQYFGPGTRLTVT.

This chain joins TRBV28 and TRBJ2-5, with TRBD2 identical over 7 bases. CDR3 length: 16 amino acids. Per the germline V gene, CDR1 is MDHEN and CDR2 is SYDVKM. After removal of 6 bases from V and 2 bases from J, the junction contained 12 bases not matched to a gene. CDR3 sequence: CASSHPGWEGQETQYF. CDR3 sequence (DNA): TGTGCCAGCAGCCACCCGGGGTGGGAGGGACAAGAGACCCAGTACTTC.

The chain has TRBV11-2 and TRBJ1-1, with 7 nucleotides matching TRBD1. This CDR3 contains 19 residues. With V trimmed by 6 bases and J by 3 bases, 22 bases remained unmatched. The germline CDR1 and CDR2 sequences are SGHAT and FQNNGV. This chain's CDR3 is CASRQADHSKGAMDTEAFF. For the CDR3, the DNA is TGTGCCAGCAGACAAGCAGATCATTCAAAGGGGGCGATGGACACTGAAGCTTTCTTT. Full variable domain (outside the CDR3, taken from reference TRBV11-2 and TRBJ1-1): EAGVAQSPRYKIIEKRQSVAFWCNPISGHATLYWYQQILGQGPKLLIQFQNNGVVDDSQLPKDRFSAERLKGVDSTLKIQPAKLEDSAVYLCASRQADHSKGAMDTEAFFGQGTRLTVV.